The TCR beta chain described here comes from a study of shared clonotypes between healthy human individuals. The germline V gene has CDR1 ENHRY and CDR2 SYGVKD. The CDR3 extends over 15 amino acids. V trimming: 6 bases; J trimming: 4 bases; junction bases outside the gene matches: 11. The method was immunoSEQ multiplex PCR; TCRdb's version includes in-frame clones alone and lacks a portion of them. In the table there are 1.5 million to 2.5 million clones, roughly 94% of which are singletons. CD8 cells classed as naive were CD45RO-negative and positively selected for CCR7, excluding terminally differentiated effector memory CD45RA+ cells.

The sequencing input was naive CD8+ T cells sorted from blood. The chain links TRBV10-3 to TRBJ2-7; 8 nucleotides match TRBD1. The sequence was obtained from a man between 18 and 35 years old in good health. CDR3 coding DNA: TGTGCCATCAGCCCGGGACAGGACCTCTTGTACGAGCAGTACTTC. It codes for CAISPGQDLLYEQYF.